These 18 T cell receptor beta chains came from one sample sequenced in a study of blood T cell repertoires in COVID-19. Assay used: immunoSEQ multiplex PCR; TCRdb lists only in-frame clones, some missing. The table has some 150,000 clones, roughly 83% seen once. Sequenced sample: peripheral blood. Every receptor here comes from a woman aged 60 to 75 with acute or convalescent COVID-19.

The chain recombines TRBV24-1 with TRBJ2-1, with D unresolved. This CDR3 is built from 11 residues. V gave up 4 bases and J gave up 11 bases, with 8 bases separating them. Germline V CDR1 and CDR2: KGHDR, SFDVKD. CDR3 nucleotide sequence: TGTGCCACCAGTGACTCACTACAGCAGTTCTTC. This translates into CATSDSLQQFF.

V and J are TRBV6-5 and TRBJ2-7, with 9 bases lining up with TRBD1. The ends lost 5 bases at V and 6 bases at J; junction bases unmatched: 8. In germline, CDR1 is MNHEY, CDR2 SVGAGI. The CDR3 has 14 amino acids. Here the CDR3 DNA reads TGTGCCAGCAGTAACCGGGACAGGGTCCTCGAGCAGTACGTC. Protein sequence: CASSNRDRVLEQYV.

There are a few counts of this clone. The chain couples TRBV10-2 to TRBJ1-5; weak D call: TRBD1 (5 bases). Germline V lookup: CDR1 WSHSY, CDR2 SAAADI. The ends were cut back, 0 bases at V and 3 bases at J, with 6 bases in the middle. This CDR3 region has 14 residues. This CDR3 reads CASSESGVNQPQHF. As DNA, the CDR3 is TGCGCCAGCAGTGAGTCAGGGGTCAATCAGCCCCAGCATTTT.

The rearrangement uses TRBV5-5 and TRBJ1-1, with D maybe TRBD1 (5 bases). Trimming took off 0 bases at V and 8 bases at J, with 14 bases between the two ends. CDR3 length: 14 residues. Looked up from germline, CDR1 is SGHKS and CDR2 is YYEKEE (reference sequence). Here the CDR3 DNA reads TGTGCCAGCAGCTTGGAAGACAGCCGGACCGAAGCTTTCTTT. Its protein product is CASSLEDSRTEAFF.

V gene TRBV9 combines with J gene TRBJ1-1; no definite D call. Trimming stripped 0 bases from V and 1 base from J, with 4 bases between. The germline CDR1 and CDR2 sequences are SGDLS and YYNGEE. The CDR3 sequence is 13 residues long. The chain's CDR3 is CASSVDGNTEAFF. Written as DNA, the CDR3 is TGTGCCAGCAGCGTAGACGGGAACACTGAAGCTTTCTTT.

The rearrangement links TRBV5-1 to TRBJ2-5; perhaps TRBD2 as D (6 bases). Trimming removed 4 bases at V and 5 bases at J, with 18 bases between. This CDR3 has 15 residues. Germline CDR1 and CDR2: SGHRS and YFSETQ. CDR3 amino acids: CASSPGLTPGETQYF. CDR3 nucleotide sequence: TGCGCCAGCAGCCCGGGACTGACACCAGGGGAGACCCAGTACTTC. Full variable domain (missing parts from reference TRBV5-1 and TRBJ2-5): KAGVTQTPRYLIKTRGQQVTLSCSPISGHRSVSWYQQTPGQGLQFLFEYFSETQRNKGNFPGRFSGRQFSNSRSEMNVSTLELGDSALYLCASSPGLTPGETQYFGPGTRLLVL.

The table lists this clone with a count of one. The chain combines TRBV27 with TRBJ1-5, with D uncertain. The V end was cut by 3 bases, the J end by 5 bases, with 26 bases between. CDR1 and CDR2 (germline): MNHEY, SMNVEV (reference sequence). The CDR3 is 19 residues long. CDR3 sequence reads: CASSFTTSRVSGRHQPQHF. The CDR3 DNA sequence: TGTGCCAGCAGTTTTACTACATCCCGGGTTAGCGGGAGGCATCAGCCCCAGCATTTT.

J is TRBJ2-1 and V is TRBV6-5; TRBD2 might be the D (5 bases). The germline CDR1 and CDR2 sequences are MNHEY and SVGAGI. V was clipped by 0 bases and J by 9 bases, with 15 bases between them. This CDR3 region has 15 residues. The CDR3, as DNA: TGTGCCAGCAGTTACTCGGCTACCACGGGAAGTGAGCAGTTCTTC. Translation: CASSYSATTGSEQFF.

V usage is TRBV12-3 or TRBV12-4 and J usage is TRBJ2-3; D ambiguous. The CDR3 extends over 11 amino acids. V was pared by 6 bases and J by 6 bases, with 7 bases between. Here the CDR3 reads CASSPRDTQYF. CDR3 bases: TGTGCCAGCAGCCCTCGGGATACGCAGTATTTT.

The chain joins TRBV18 to TRBJ2-7; the D gene is possibly TRBD1 (5 bases). Germline lookup yields CDR1 KGHSH and CDR2 LQKENI. The CDR3 spans 14 residues. V lost 4 bases to trimming and J lost 9 bases, with 19 bases between them. The chain's CDR3 is CASSRISTASVQYF. The DNA of the CDR3 is TGTGCCAGCTCACGAATTTCGACAGCCTCCGTGCAGTACTTC.

The V call is TRBV5-4, the J call TRBJ2-3; TRBD2 matches 10 bases. Trimming cost V 0 bases and J 4 bases; bases outside gene matches: 5. Per the germline V gene, CDR1 is SGHNT and CDR2 is YYREEE (reference sequence). The CDR3 runs 16 residues. CDR3 sequence reads: CASSLVPAGGPDTQYF. The CDR3 coding sequence is TGTGCCAGCAGCTTGGTACCAGCGGGGGGGCCAGATACGCAGTATTTT.

CDR3 in DNA: TGTGCCAGCAGTTTGGCGGGGCTCCGGCCCTACGAGCAGTACTTC. Its translation: CASSLAGLRPYEQYF. The chain employs TRBV27 and TRBJ2-7, with D maybe TRBD2 (6 bases). Germline lookup yields CDR1 MNHEY and CDR2 SMNVEV (reference sequence). Between the trimmed V and J ends, which lost 3 bases and 2 bases, there was a span of 14 bases. This CDR3 has 15 amino acids.

CDR3 bases: TGTGCCAGCTCACCACCGCTAGCGGGGGGGGCCAAAAACATTCAGTACTTC. Amino acids: CASSPPLAGGAKNIQYF. The chain employs TRBV18 and TRBJ2-4, with TRBD2 matching 12 bases. This CDR3 is built from 17 residues. Looked up from germline, CDR1 is KGHSH and CDR2 is LQKENI. V dropped 0 bases and J dropped 1; count of bases not matched to a gene: 1.

J is TRBJ1-2 and V is TRBV28; D is undetermined. V gave up 5 bases and J gave up 3 bases, with 16 bases separating them. CDR1 and CDR2 from the germline V gene are MDHEN and SYDVKM. This CDR3 is 15 amino acids long. In nucleotides, the CDR3 is TGTGCCAGCAGTCGTATACTACCCGGCGACTATGGCTACACCTTC. It encodes CASSRILPGDYGYTF.

V and J are TRBV18 and TRBJ1-5, with TRBD1 matching over 9 bases. CDR3 length equals 13 residues. Germline V CDR1 and CDR2: KGHSH, LQKENI. The J segment lost 8 bases and the V segment lost 6 bases, leaving 5 bases of the junction unmatched. The CDR3 region is CASSPGDREPQHF. The CDR3 DNA sequence: TGTGCCAGCTCGCCCGGGGACAGGGAGCCCCAGCATTTT.

The chain couples TRBV5-1 to TRBJ2-1; 7 bases are shared with TRBD1. V gave up 0 bases and J gave up 2 bases; unmatched junction bases: 5. In germline, CDR1 is SGHRS, CDR2 YFSETQ. CDR3 length: 16 amino acids. In nucleotides, the CDR3 is TGCGCCAGCAGCTTGGCGAACACAGGGGCCTACAATGAGCAGTTCTTC. Translating it yields CASSLANTGAYNEQFF. Combining the CDR3 with reference TRBV5-1 and TRBJ2-1 gives the whole variable domain KAGVTQTPRYLIKTRGQQVTLSCSPISGHRSVSWYQQTPGQGLQFLFEYFSETQRNKGNFPGRFSGRQFSNSRSEMNVSTLELGDSALYLCASSLANTGAYNEQFFGPGTRLTVL.

This clone was observed a handful of times. The chain carries TRBV18 and TRBJ2-1; D may be TRBD1 (6 bases). V gave up 4 bases and J gave up 7 bases, with 11 bases separating them. Germline CDR1 reads KGHSH; CDR2 reads LQKENI. The CDR3 covers 13 residues. The CDR3 loop reads CASSRLGTNEQFF. As DNA, the CDR3 is TGTGCCAGCTCACGTCTAGGGACAAATGAGCAGTTCTTC.

The CDR3 region has the DNA TGTGCCAGCTCACCACCGATCAAGGGGTCTACTAATGAAAAACTGTTTTTT. Protein product: CASSPPIKGSTNEKLFF. The rearrangement uses TRBV18 and TRBJ1-4; D might be TRBD1 (5 bases). In germline, CDR1 is KGHSH, CDR2 LQKENI. Trimming removed 0 bases at V and 2 bases at J, with 13 bases between. The length of the CDR3 is 17 residues.